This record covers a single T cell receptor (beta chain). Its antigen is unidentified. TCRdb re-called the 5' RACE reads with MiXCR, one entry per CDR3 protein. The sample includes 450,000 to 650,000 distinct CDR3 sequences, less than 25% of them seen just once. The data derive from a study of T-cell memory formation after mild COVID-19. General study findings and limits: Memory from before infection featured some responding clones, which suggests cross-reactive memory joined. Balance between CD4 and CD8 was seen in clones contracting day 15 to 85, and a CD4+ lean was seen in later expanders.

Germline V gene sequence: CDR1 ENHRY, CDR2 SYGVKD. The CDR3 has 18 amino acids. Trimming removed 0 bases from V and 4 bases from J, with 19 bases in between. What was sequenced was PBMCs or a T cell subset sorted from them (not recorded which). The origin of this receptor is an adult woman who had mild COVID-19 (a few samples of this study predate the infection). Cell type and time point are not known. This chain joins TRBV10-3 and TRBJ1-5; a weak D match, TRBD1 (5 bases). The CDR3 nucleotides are TGTGCCATCAGTGAGTCGGGGGATCGAGGGATAGGTAATCAGCCCCAGCATTTT. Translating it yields CAISESGDRGIGNQPQHF.